This T cell receptor beta chain was obtained from a study of blood T cell repertoires in COVID-19. Study details: Sites in the United States, Italy and Spain provided acute and convalescent COVID-19 samples. T cells, B-cell-depleted T cells, or PBMCs supplied cDNA or gDNA.

CDR1 and CDR2 (germline): MNHEY, SVGEGT. With V trimmed by 5 bases and J by 2 bases, 4 bases remained unmatched. The CDR3 contains 14 residues. As processed by the authors: Estimated nucleated cell counts came from reference gene primer amplification. Profiling relied on immunoSEQ multiplex PCR, and the TCRdb table lists in-frame clones only, not all of them. D and trimming were read from the DNA, whereas the V and J calls and clone size are those reported in that table. The sample consists of around 39,000 clones, over 70% of them appearing once. This receptor was obtained from a human donor in a cohort sampled during active COVID-19. The V and J genes are TRBV6-2 or TRBV6-3 and TRBJ2-3; 7 bases are a match to TRBD2. The sequenced sample consisted of peripheral blood. CDR3 protein: CASSPGGITDTQYF. CDR3 coding DNA: TGTGCCAGCAGTCCCGGGGGGATCACAGATACGCAGTATTTT.